Listed here are 24 T cell receptor beta chains from one sample, sequenced in a study of cytomegalovirus exposure and HLA in healthy donors. Primers included in the PCR were 60 Vbeta and 13 Jbeta primers. The data were produced by immunoSEQ multiplex PCR, yet TCRdb's version contains in-frame clones alone and is incomplete. The sample holds 150,000 to 200,000 clones, about 80% seen once. Sequencing used PBMCs. The origin of the receptors is a man aged 50-59 years in good health and CMV-seropositive.

J is TRBJ2-3 and V is TRBV29-1, with 9 positions matching TRBD1. This CDR3 is built from 14 residues. Germline V gene lookup returns CDR1 SQVTM and CDR2 ANQGSEA. V dropped 7 bases and J dropped 4; count of bases not matched to a gene: 9. CDR3 nucleotides: TGCAGCGCTCAATCGGGACAGGGCCCAGATACGCAGTATTTT. This gives the protein CSAQSGQGPDTQYF.

This clone was detected only once. The gene calls are TRBV7-9 and TRBJ1-5; no clear D. V gave up 3 bases and J gave up 7 bases, with 13 bases separating them. CDR3 length: 14 residues. Germline loops: CDR1 SEHNR, CDR2 FQNEAQ (reference sequence). The CDR3 nucleotides are TGTGCCAGCAGCTTGGTGGGAGGGAGCCAGCCCCAGCATTTT. Its protein is CASSLVGGSQPQHF. Based on the CDR3 plus reference TRBV7-9 and TRBJ1-5, the full variable domain is DTGVSQNPRHKITKRGQNVTFRCDPISEHNRLYWYRQTLGQGPEFLTYFQNEAQLEKSRLLSDRFSAERPKGSFSTLEIQRTEQGDSAMYLCASSLVGGSQPQHFGDGTRLSIL.

The chain has TRBV9 and TRBJ1-2; 9 positions match TRBD1. Looked up from germline, CDR1 is SGDLS and CDR2 is YYNGEE. CDR3 size: 14 residues. V was pared by 1 base and J by 4 bases, with 2 bases of the junction left unmatched. CDR3 protein: CASSVRQGGYGYTF. In nucleotides, the CDR3 is TGTGCCAGCAGCGTAAGACAGGGGGGCTATGGCTACACCTTC.

V is TRBV6-1 and J is TRBJ2-1, with TRBD2 matching 11 bases. The CDR3 covers 15 residues. V shed 6 bases and J 7 bases; nucleotides not matched to a gene: 8. Germline CDR1 reads MNHNS; CDR2 reads SASEGT. CDR3 DNA: TGTGCCAGCAGGAAACTAGCGGGGGATTGGAATGAGCAGTTCTTC. It yields the protein CASRKLAGDWNEQFF.

In the case of this clone: The same CDR3 can be traced to other DNA sequences in this sample. This chain connects TRBV5-1 to TRBJ2-7; no definite D call. Per germline, CDR1 SGHRS and CDR2 YFSETQ. CDR3 length: 11 residues. Trimming took 2 bases from V and 4 from J, leaving 4 bases between them. The CDR3, as DNA: TGCGCCAGCAGCTTAGCGTACGAGCAGTACTTC. This encodes CASSLAYEQYF.

V is TRBV10-3 and J is TRBJ1-3; D is undetermined. With 5 bases removed from V and 2 bases from J, the gap between germline ends came to 10 bases. The CDR3 extends over 14 amino acids. Germline V gene sequence: CDR1 ENHRY, CDR2 SYGVKD. The DNA for the CDR3 is TGTGCCATCAGTCCGCCAGGCGCTGGAAACACCATATATTTT. Protein product: CAISPPGAGNTIYF.

By its share, this clone is medium-sized (0.01 to 0.1%). CDR3 region: CASSDTTGGDEQFF. CDR3 nucleotides: TGTGCCAGCAGTGACACGACAGGGGGGGATGAGCAGTTCTTC. V usage is TRBV6-4 and J usage is TRBJ2-1, with TRBD1 identical over 9 bases. The CDR3 length is 14 residues. V was clipped by 2 bases and J by 8 bases; unmatched bases: 4. Per the germline V gene, CDR1 is MRHNA and CDR2 is SNTAGT.

The chain uses TRBV15 and TRBJ2-2; possibly TRBD2 for D (5 bases). In germline, CDR1 is LNHNV, CDR2 YYDKDF (reference sequence). The length of the CDR3 is 14 residues. V was clipped by 0 bases and J by 8 bases, with 10 bases between them. CDR3 sequence: CATSRDAGRGELFF. The CDR3 bases are TGTGCCACCAGCAGAGATGCGGGCAGAGGGGAGCTGTTTTTT.

This chain joins TRBV6-6 and TRBJ2-1; 12 positions agree with TRBD2. Germline CDR1 MNHNY, CDR2 SVGAGI (reference sequence). This CDR3 spans 15 amino acids. V dropped 2 bases and J dropped 9; count of bases not matched to a gene: 5. CDR3 coding DNA: TGTGCCAGCAGTTACGCTAGCGGGGGGGCCGGTGAGCAGTTCTTC. It codes for CASSYASGGAGEQFF.

CDR3 amino acids: CASSLGRGYISEAFF. CDR3 sequence (DNA): TGTGCCAGCAGCTTGGGCAGGGGCTATATATCTGAAGCTTTCTTT. The chain carries TRBV5-6 and TRBJ1-1; TRBD1 might be the D (6 bases). Trimming stripped 0 bases from V and 6 bases from J, with 15 bases between. In germline, CDR1 is SGHDT, CDR2 YYEEEE. The CDR3 has 15 residues.

The chain combines TRBV5-1 with TRBJ1-4; 8 bases fit TRBD1. The CDR3 is 14 amino acids. In germline, CDR1 is SGHRS, CDR2 YFSETQ. Unmatched junction bases numbered 1, after V lost 4 bases and J lost 2 bases. The CDR3 DNA reads TGCGCCAGCAGCCGGGACAGGACTAATGAAAAACTGTTTTTT. Translated, it gives CASSRDRTNEKLFF.

The chain combines TRBV28 with TRBJ2-7; possibly TRBD1 for D (6 bases). Germline CDR1 MDHEN, CDR2 SYDVKM. The CDR3 has 17 amino acids. Trimming took off 6 bases at V and 0 bases at J, with 21 bases between the two ends. The CDR3 loop reads CASSDQGQPLNSYEQYV. The CDR3 bases are TGTGCCAGCAGCGACCAGGGGCAGCCTTTAAACTCCTACGAGCAGTACGTC.

The chain is built from TRBV2 and TRBJ2-7; 12 positions match TRBD2. Germline loops: CDR1 SNHLY, CDR2 FYNNEI. J lost 0 bases, V lost 6 bases, and 3 bases had no gene match. CDR3 length: 15 residues. The CDR3 DNA follows: TGTGCCAGCAGGCCGACTAGCGGGGGCTCCTACGAGCAGTACTTC. Encoded protein: CASRPTSGGSYEQYF. Full variable domain (rest looked up from reference TRBV2 and TRBJ2-7): EPEVTQTPSHQVTQMGQEVILRCVPISNHLYFYWYRQILGQKVEFLVSFYNNEISEKSEIFDDQFSVERPDGSNFTLKIRSTKLEDSAMYFCASRPTSGGSYEQYFGPGTRLTVT.

This clone turned up a few times. The chain links TRBV19 to TRBJ2-1, with D possibly being TRBD2 (7 bases). V lost 3 bases and J lost 15, with 12 bases in between. The CDR3 sequence is 11 residues long. CDR1 LNHDA and CDR2 SQIVND come from the germline V gene (reference sequence). The CDR3 region is CASSMVGGLFF. In DNA, the CDR3 is TGTGCCAGTAGTATGGTGGGGGGGCTGTTCTTC.

This rearrangement joins TRBV6-1 to TRBJ1-2, with D uncertain. Germline V CDR1 and CDR2: MNHNS, SASEGT. The V end lost 8 bases, the J end lost 5 bases, and 9 bases lay between the germline ends. The CDR3 loop spans 11 amino acids. The CDR3 coding sequence is TGTGCCAGCTTTGAGGATTATGGCTACACCTTC. It translates to CASFEDYGYTF.

This sequence joins TRBV18 and TRBJ2-4; no clear D gene. The CDR3 is made up of 13 amino acids. Germline loops: CDR1 KGHSH, CDR2 LQKENI. V lost 3 bases and J 1 base, leaving 4 bases between the germline ends. The CDR3 here is CASSPIAKNIQYF. CDR3 nucleotide sequence: TGTGCCAGCTCACCCATTGCCAAAAACATTCAGTACTTC.

The V gene is TRBV5-4, the J gene TRBJ2-5, with TRBD2 matching over 7 bases. The germline V gene has CDR1 SGHNT and CDR2 YYREEE (reference sequence). With 0 bases clipped from V and 5 bases from J, the junction kept 7 bases outside the gene matches. The CDR3 length is 15 residues. The CDR3 is CASSLAARGKETQYF. DNA of the CDR3: TGTGCCAGCAGCTTGGCCGCGCGGGGGAAGGAGACCCAGTACTTC.

V and J are TRBV5-5 and TRBJ2-3; D might be TRBD1 (6 bases). Trimming shortened V by 0 bases and J by 4 bases, and 12 bases separated the two germline ends. CDR1 and CDR2 (germline): SGHKS, YYEKEE (reference sequence). This CDR3 has 15 residues. CDR3 in amino acids: CASSLGAGVPDTQYF. CDR3 sequence (DNA): TGTGCCAGCAGCTTGGGGGCAGGGGTTCCAGATACGCAGTATTTT.

J is TRBJ1-2 and V is TRBV15; 8 bases are shared with TRBD1. Losses at the gene ends were 2 bases for V and 6 bases for J; bases not matched to a gene: 2. Germline V gene data show CDR1 as LNHNV and CDR2 as YYDKDF (reference sequence). The CDR3 extends over 13 amino acids. The CDR3 DNA sequence: TGTGCCACCAGCAGACAGGGGGCTGATGGCTACACCTTC. It codes for CATSRQGADGYTF.

This chain uses TRBV18 with TRBJ1-1, with D maybe TRBD1 (6 bases). Trimming took off 0 bases at V and 5 bases at J, with 13 bases between the two ends. CDR1 and CDR2 (germline): KGHSH, LQKENI. This CDR3 region has 15 residues. In nucleotides, the CDR3 is TGTGCCAGCTCACCACCGAACAGGGTATGGACTGAAGCTTTCTTT. Protein product: CASSPPNRVWTEAFF.

This clone was seen a single time. Relative to the germline gene, one junction end is altered; a read error may explain this. Other DNA sequences from this sample encode an identical CDR3 as well. The chain uses TRBV10-1 and TRBJ2-7; a possible D gene is TRBD1 (5 bases). This CDR3 is built from 19 residues. Germline V CDR1 and CDR2: WNHNN, SYGVQD (reference sequence). In DNA, the CDR3 is TGCGCCAGCAGTGAGGCCCAGGGTGTTTCGTCAGACCTCTCCTACGAGCAGTACTTT. This translates into CASSEAQGVSSDLSYEQYF.

This clone was detected a few times. The J gene is TRBJ1-1, the V gene TRBV10-3, with 11 bases matching TRBD1. CDR3 size: 14 residues. CDR1 is ENHRY and CDR2 is SYGVKD in the germline V gene. Trimming at V came to 10 bases and at J to 3 bases, leaving 7 bases not matched to a gene. CDR3 in DNA: TGTGCCACCAAGACGGGACAGGGGGACACTGAAGCTTTCTTT. This gives the protein CATKTGQGDTEAFF.

The chain links TRBV2 to TRBJ1-2; a weak D match, TRBD1 (6 bases). Trimming shortened V by 3 bases and J by 4 bases, and 15 bases separated the two germline ends. The CDR3 spans 15 residues. Germline CDR1 and CDR2: SNHLY and FYNNEI. The CDR3 is CASSDVVGAAYGYTF. The DNA for the CDR3 is TGTGCCAGCAGTGATGTTGTGGGGGCAGCCTATGGCTACACCTTC. The full variable domain, its missing parts supplied by reference TRBV2 and TRBJ1-2, is EPEVTQTPSHQVTQMGQEVILRCVPISNHLYFYWYRQILGQKVEFLVSFYNNEISEKSEIFDDQFSVERPDGSNFTLKIRSTKLEDSAMYFCASSDVVGAAYGYTFGSGTRLTVV.

V and J are TRBV5-8 and TRBJ2-5; 7 nucleotides align to TRBD2. The germline V gene has CDR1 SGHTS and CDR2 YDEGEE. CDR3 length: 14 residues. V lost 0 bases and J lost 2; bases outside the gene matches: 1. The CDR3 loop is CASSLVGGQETQYF. CDR3 bases: TGTGCCAGCAGCTTGGTGGGAGGGCAAGAGACCCAGTACTTC.